Listed below are T cell receptor beta chains from one sample, sequenced in a study of blood T cell repertoires in COVID-19. Generated by immunoSEQ multiplex PCR, the TCRdb table keeps only in-frame clones and is missing some. The sample has 300,000 to 350,000 clones; 87% are singletons. The specimen sequenced was PBMCs or T cells enriched from blood (not recorded which). All receptors come from a woman under 30 who had recovered from COVID-19. Each CDR3 is given with its conserved first and last residue. The D gene is left open where the match is weak. Rows give clone size only sometimes, using once, few, many, or a class for an expanded clone.

TRBD2	-	TRBJ2-3	TRBV3-1/TRBV3-2	CASSQPGEGLAPGFPYSTDTQYF	TGTGCCAGCAGCCAACCAGGGGAGGGACTAGCGCCCGGTTTCCCCTATAGCACAGATACGCAGTATTTT
-	few	TRBJ1-1	TRBV3-1/TRBV3-2	CASSRVRGHTEAFF	TGTGCCAGCAGCCGGGTCCGGGGTCACACTGAAGCTTTCTTT
-	-	TRBJ2-7	TRBV6-6	CASSYSNQVGYEQYF	TGTGCCAGCAGTTACTCCAATCAGGTCGGCTACGAGCAGTACTTC
TRBD1	-	TRBJ1-1	TRBV27	CASRRDRGLATEAFF	TGTGCCAGCAGACGCGACAGGGGGTTGGCCACTGAAGCTTTCTTT
-	-	TRBJ1-2	TRBV4-3	CASSRIQGSGYTF	TGCGCCAGCAGCCGGATACAGGGCAGTGGCTACACCTTC
-	once	TRBJ1-3	TRBV28	CASSPLPGNTIYF	TGTGCCAGCAGTCCCCTCCCCGGAAACACCATATATTTT
-	-	TRBJ1-3	TRBV27	CASSPRFGNTIYF	TGTGCCAGCAGTCCTCGGTTCGGAAACACCATATATTTT
TRBD1	-	TRBJ1-4	TRBV9	CASSGTGGWGEKLFF	TGTGCCAGCAGCGGAACAGGGGGCTGGGGTGAAAAACTGTTTTTT
-	-	TRBJ1-1	TRBV12-2	CASRLVLTGVITEAFF	TGTGCAAGTCGCTTAGTGTTGACAGGGGTTATAACTGAAGCTTTCTTT
-	-	TRBJ2-7	TRBV28	CASSGGWTRYEQYF	TGTGCCAGCAGCGGTGGTTGGACTCGGTACGAGCAGTACTTC
-	-	TRBJ1-2	TRBV5-5	CASSNSGQSYGYTF	TGTGCCAGCAGCAATTCAGGGCAGTCCTATGGCTACACCTTC
-	-	TRBJ1-1	TRBV5-6	CASSLVSVAEAFF	TGTGCCAGCAGCTTGGTGTCAGTGGCCGAAGCTTTCTTT
-	-	TRBJ2-1	TRBV5-6	CASSQIPTVGYNEQFF	TGTGCCAGCAGCCAAATCCCGACAGTTGGCTACAATGAGCAGTTCTTC
-	-	TRBJ2-1	TRBV4-1	CASSRWGDREQFF	TGCGCCAGCAGCCGTTGGGGTGACAGGGAGCAGTTCTTC
-	-	TRBJ2-5	TRBV27	CASSPFYSGRRETQYF	TGTGCCAGCAGTCCATTCTATTCCGGGAGAAGGGAGACCCAGTACTTC
-	-	TRBJ2-1	TRBV11-3	CASSLGGGGSSYNEQFF	TGTGCCAGCAGCTTAGGAGGCGGTGGTTCTTCCTACAATGAGCAGTTCTTC
TRBD1	few	TRBJ1-5	TRBV6-5	CASSTGGAYNQPQHF	TGTGCCAGCAGCACAGGGGGCGCTTACAATCAGCCCCAGCATTTT
TRBD1	-	TRBJ2-3	TRBV5-1	CASSADRGTDTQYF	TGCGCCAGCAGCGCCGACAGGGGCACAGATACGCAGTATTTT
TRBD1	-	TRBJ1-2	TRBV30	CAWGGSRTGTLYGYTF	TGTGCCTGGGGGGGCTCGAGGACAGGGACACTCTATGGCTACACCTTC
-	-	TRBJ2-3	TRBV7-3	CASSFAGPPTDTQYF	TGTGCCAGCAGCTTCGCGGGCCCTCCCACAGATACGCAGTATTTT
-	-	TRBJ2-7	TRBV11-1	CASSQLAQSDYEQYF	TGTGCCAGCAGCCAGTTGGCACAGTCTGACTACGAGCAGTACTTC
-	few	TRBJ2-7	TRBV5-6	CASSVMWPAEQYF	TGTGCCAGCAGCGTTATGTGGCCCGCCGAGCAGTACTTC
TRBD2	-	TRBJ2-1	TRBV19	CASSILAGGPYNEQFF	TGTGCCAGTAGTATATTGGCGGGGGGCCCCTACAATGAGCAGTTCTTC
-	once	TRBJ1-5	TRBV28	CASSLIRRSGNQPQHF	TGTGCCAGCAGTTTAATCCGCCGATCGGGTAATCAGCCCCAGCATTTT
-	-	TRBJ2-1	TRBV14	CASSQVGEQFF	TGTGCCAGCAGCCAAGTCGGTGAGCAGTTCTTC
-	-	TRBJ2-6	TRBV18	CASSPLLAGQRKMTF	TGTGCCAGCTCACCTCTTTTGGCAGGACAAAGAAAAATGACTTTC
-	-	TRBJ2-2	TRBV7-8	CASTPRPRLTGELFF	TGTGCCAGCACCCCTAGGCCACGACTGACCGGGGAGCTGTTTTTT
-	-	TRBJ1-4	TRBV9	CASSVDPRDEKLFF	TGTGCCAGCAGCGTGGACCCGAGGGATGAAAAACTGTTTTTT
TRBD2	once	TRBJ2-1	TRBV18	CASSPFPLTSGSPNEQFF	TGTGCCAGCTCACCATTCCCCCTGACTAGCGGGAGTCCCAATGAGCAGTTCTTC
TRBD1	-	TRBJ1-4	TRBV19	CATTGTGNEKLFF	TGTGCCACTACCGGGACAGGGAATGAAAAACTGTTTTTT
-	once	TRBJ2-1	TRBV27	CASSLLGRGGTIYNEQFF	TGTGCCAGCAGTTTATTAGGTAGGGGGGGGACTATATACAATGAGCAGTTCTTC
TRBD1	-	TRBJ2-7	TRBV5-1	CASSPGTANTYEQYF	TGCGCCAGCAGCCCCGGGACAGCGAATACCTACGAGCAGTACTTC
TRBD1	-	TRBJ1-6	TRBV6-4	CASSRTGTGNSPLHF	TGTGCCAGCAGTCGAACGGGGACAGGGAATTCACCCCTCCACTTT
TRBD1	-	TRBJ1-3	TRBV30	CAWSLGGGAYTIYF	TGTGCCTGGTCGTTAGGAGGGGGCGCCTACACCATATATTTT
TRBD1	-	TRBJ2-7	TRBV20-1	CSASLAGGINEQYF	TGCAGTGCTAGTCTGGCAGGGGGCATCAACGAGCAGTACTTC